Included here is one T cell receptor (beta chain) sequence, with context. Which antigen it targets is not known. Per-base qualities were not stored, and no clone one base away is much larger. Spanning cysteine to phenylalanine, the CDR3 consists of 16 amino acids. Only the CDR3 portion is preserved as DNA: 48 bases, with reading frame beginning at the first base. Trimming costs V 5 bases and J 5 bases, and their ends lie 19 bases apart. CDR1 is given as MDHEN and CDR2 as SYDVKM, both from the germline V gene. The sample's time point label, in plain terms: cycle 4 day 1 (C4D1), after five to seven weeks of nivolumab. Relapse after autologous stem cell transplantation had occurred in all trial patients, and cohorts A, B and C were distinguished by prior brentuximab vedotin exposure. Magnetic negative selection with a Miltenyi CD4+ T cell isolation kit was used to purify CD4+ T cells from thawed PBMCs. The trial cohort included 55 to 65 patients with relapsed/refractory classical Hodgkin lymphoma, and each patient had a best overall response of complete response, partial response or progressive disease. Trial patients were treated with single-agent nivolumab in the multi-cohort phase II CheckMate 205 trial. Best overall response was determined by an independent review committee according to the 2007 International Working Group response criteria. Trial PBMCs were collected immediately before nivolumab initiation (C1D1) and during therapy at cycle 2 day 1 and cycle 4 day 1. Peripheral blood was collected in 8 mL Vacutainer Cell Preparation Tubes, from which PBMCs were isolated by centrifugation and then cryopreserved. Purified CD4+ and CD8+ fractions were generated only in cases for which an additional PBMC sample was available. On LS columns in a quadroMACS separator, the magnetically labelled cells were depleted, and the flow-through was collected as the purified fraction.

The data derive from a study of PD-1 blockade in classical Hodgkin lymphoma (dated by TCRdb to 2020 to 2021). Background for the entire study: Nivolumab dosing was 3 mg/kg intravenously every 2 weeks, continuing until either disease progression or unacceptable toxicity. To define a peripheral blood immune signature of response to PD-1 blockade in classical Hodgkin lymphoma, the study combined TCR beta sequencing with CyTOF.

Broad study findings and their caveats: Baseline TCR diversity was reported to be lower in newly diagnosed patients than in healthy donors and to be lower still in relapsed/refractory patients. Among trial patients, those achieving complete response had baseline diversity similar to that of newly diagnosed patients, while diversity was significantly lower in partial responders and progressors. The study covered only a single clinical trial cohort, and the causes of the repertoire differences, possibly disease activity or prior therapy, were still not defined. Diversity was lower in patients who began nivolumab less than 1 year after ASCT, so these patients were left out of later analyses to avoid confounding by immune reconstitution. CD4+ but not CD8+ TCR diversity rose significantly by C4D1 (p=0.0027 vs p=0.16), most apparent in complete responders (p=0.02).

Genomic DNA was isolated using the Qiagen DNeasy kit from unsorted PBMCs as well as from negatively selected CD4+ and CD8+ fractions. Amplification of TCR beta CDR3 regions was done by immunoSEQ multiplex PCR with primers that anneal to V and J segments. Amplification bias was minimized using a synthetic immune receptor repertoire, and residual bias was removed computationally after sequencing. In the paper's pipeline: Repertoire diversity was quantified as the Shannon entropy index using custom Python scripts. Unsorted, CD4+ and CD8+ repertoires were examined separately, except in combined analyses, for which CD4+ and CD8+ sequences were merged in silico. A clone counted as expanded when the clone's frequency after treatment rose at least 2-fold relative to C1D1, and clones undetected at baseline were given a pseudocount of 0.5. Clones with 0 or 1 copy at C1D1 were defined as singleton clones, while clones with 2 or more copies were defined as non-singleton clones. By matching protein sequences in sorted samples from the same patient, clones expanded in unsorted samples were annotated as CD4+, CD8+ or unknown. Wilcoxon tests on paired samples were used to test changes in diversity from C1D1 to C4D1. In its TCRdb copy, this immuneACCESS table keeps in-frame sequences only and misses some clones. Where compared with another copy, unresolved V genes explain less than half of these, and the others have no known cause. V and J calls plus clone size are reproduced from that table; the DNA served to infer D and trimming. The sample records some 30,000 clones, 80% to 95% of which are singletons. 0.3% of the sample is in the top ten clones.

The receptor comes from a human donor with classical Hodgkin lymphoma. This sample comprised CD4+ T cells from blood, obtained before the fourth cycle of nivolumab. The rearrangement combines TRBV28 with TRBJ2-4; no confident D gene assignment can be made. At the DNA level, the sequence is TGTGCCAGCAGTCCGATAGGACGGATGGGTCAAAACATTCAGTACTTC. It translates as CASSPIGRMGQNIQYF. With the portions outside the CDR3 filled from the reference TRBV28 and TRBJ2-4 genes, the complete variable region becomes DVKVTQSSRYLVKRTGEKVFLECVQDMDHENMFWYRQDPGLGLRLIYFSYDVKMKEKGDIPEGYSVSREKKERFSLILESASTNQTSMYLCASSPIGRMGQNIQYFGAGTRLSVL.